This T cell receptor (beta chain) was recorded in a study of tumor-infiltrating lymphocytes in oesophageal squamous cell carcinoma. In TCRdb, the PCR reads were re-called with MiXCR into one record per CDR3 protein. This table has about 12,000 distinct CDR3 sequences, around 56% appearing once. From germline, CDR1 is KGHDR and CDR2 SFDVKD. The CDR3 runs to 13 residues. Deletions cut 9 bases from V and 8 bases from J, with 16 bases between. The chain uses TRBV24-1 and TRBJ2-1; D may be TRBD1 or TRBD2 (5 bases each). The TCR originated in a female donor with esophageal squamous cell carcinoma. The sequencing sample was made of esophageal tumor tissue. CDR3 sequence (DNA): TGTGCCACCGCTGGGGCGCTAGCTCATGAGCAGTTCTTC. Its translation: CATAGALAHEQFF.